Listed below are T cell receptor beta chains from one sample, sequenced in a study of T cell responses to AZD1222 COVID-19 vaccine. Using immunoSEQ multiplex PCR, the repertoire was profiled, and TCRdb retains in-frame clones only, with some absent. The profile covers about 150,000 clones, with around nine tenths appearing a single time and 0.85% to 1.1% taken by the ten largest. The sample in question was peripheral blood, obtained 28 days after the second AZD1222 dose. The source of these receptors is an adult who received the AZD1222 COVID-19 vaccine. The CDR3 runs from the conserved cysteine through the conserved F or W. The order of the fields is V gene, D gene, J gene, clone size, CDR3 DNA, CDR3 protein. The D gene is left open where the match is weak. Clone size is not always given. Where it is, it says once, few, many or a class for expanded clones.

>TRBV27|.|TRBJ2-7|.
TGTGCCAGCAGTTTATACCCCCCGGGATTAGGGTACGAGCAGTACTTC
CASSLYPPGLGYEQYF
>TRBV20-1|.|TRBJ2-1|few
TGCAGTGCTCCGGGGACCTACGAACAGTTCTTC
CSAPGTYEQFF
>TRBV6-2/TRBV6-3|.|TRBJ2-1|.
TGTGCCAGCAGTTACCGGGACTACAATGAGCAGTTCTTC
CASSYRDYNEQFF
>TRBV14|TRBD1|TRBJ1-5|.
TGTGCCAGCAGCCAAGAGGGACAGGTTAGCAATCAGCCCCAGCATTTT
CASSQEGQVSNQPQHF
>TRBV3-1/TRBV3-2|TRBD2|TRBJ2-7|.
TGTGCCAGCAGCCCCGGGACTACCTCCTACGAGCAGTACTTC
CASSPGTTSYEQYF
>TRBV6-5|.|TRBJ1-1|.
TGTGCCAGCATTATGGGGCTTCTTAACACTGAAGCTTTCTTT
CASIMGLLNTEAFF
>TRBV3-1/TRBV3-2|.|TRBJ1-2|.
TGTGCCAGCAGCCCCCCGGAGGGGTTCTATGGCTACACCTTC
CASSPPEGFYGYTF
>TRBV9|TRBD1|TRBJ2-1|.
TGTGCCAGCAGCGCAGTGGACAGGGGGCAAGGTGAGCAGTTCTTC
CASSAVDRGQGEQFF
>TRBV5-1|.|TRBJ1-2|.
TGCGCCAGCAGCTTGGACGGCACCTATGGCTACACCTTC
CASSLDGTYGYTF
>TRBV7-2|.|TRBJ1-4|.
TGTGCCAGCAGCTTAGTGAGAGAGGAGGAACTGTTTTTT
CASSLVREEELFF
>TRBV4-2|.|TRBJ2-7|.
TGTGCCAGCAGCCAAGTCCTTGGACAAGGCGGGGAGCAGTACTTC
CASSQVLGQGGEQYF
>TRBV7-9|TRBD1|TRBJ1-1|.
TGTGCCAGCAGGGCAGGGGGCGACCAGGATGAAGCTTTCTTT
CASRAGGDQDEAFF
>TRBV4-1|TRBD1|TRBJ1-4|.
TGCGCCAGCAGCCCGGGACAGGGGGGTGAAAAACTGTTTTTT
CASSPGQGGEKLFF
>TRBV6-1|TRBD2|TRBJ2-5|.
TGTGCCAGCAGTGAAGGGCTAGCGGGGGGTCAAGAGACCCAGTACTTC
CASSEGLAGGQETQYF
>TRBV4-2|.|TRBJ1-4|few
TGTGCCAGCAGCGACGGGGGCCAGGGCGGTGGAGAACTGTTTTTT
CASSDGGQGGGELFF
>TRBV2|.|TRBJ1-3|.
TGTGCCAGCACATTTAGAGGGGGGGGAAACACCATATATTTT
CASTFRGGGNTIYF
>TRBV12-3/TRBV12-4|.|TRBJ1-5|.
TGTGCCAGCAGTTGGGCGGGTAGTCAGCCCCAGCATTTT
CASSWAGSQPQHF
>TRBV30|.|TRBJ1-1|.
TGTGCCTGGAGTACGGCAGGCACCATGAACACTGAAGCTTTCTTT
CAWSTAGTMNTEAFF
>TRBV25-1|.|TRBJ1-6|.
TGTGCCAGCAGTCATATACAGAATAATTCACCCCTCCACTTT
CASSHIQNNSPLHF
>TRBV2|.|TRBJ2-7|.
TGTGCCAGCAGTTCGGGACCGGCCTCCTACGAGCAGTACTTC
CASSSGPASYEQYF
>TRBV19|TRBD1|TRBJ2-3|.
TGTGCCAGTAGTATCCAGGGGGCAGCAGATACGCAGTATTTT
CASSIQGAADTQYF
>TRBV5-1|.|TRBJ1-1|.
TGCGCCAGCAGCCCAGGAGGATCTGGGGCTCGAACTGAAGCTTTCTTT
CASSPGGSGARTEAFF
>TRBV7-2|.|TRBJ2-5|.
TGTGCCAGCAGCCCCTCGTTACGGGGAGCGCGAGAGACCCAGTACTTC
CASSPSLRGARETQYF
>TRBV7-6|.|TRBJ1-5|.
TGTGCCAGCAGCCCTACAGGTGGCAATCAGCCCCCGCATTTT
CASSPTGGNQPPHF
>TRBV7-8|TRBD1|TRBJ1-4|.
TGTGCCAGCAGCCCCTACCGGCAGGGGGTGCCCCCGTTGGAAGAAAAACTGTTTTTT
CASSPYRQGVPPLEEKLFF
>TRBV20-1|.|TRBJ2-1|.
TGCACCGGGACCCAGGGCTATGAGCAGTTCTTC
CTGTQGYEQFF
>TRBV7-6|.|TRBJ1-1|once
TGTGCCAGCAGCTTAGGCCCGGACACTGAAGCTTTCTTT
CASSLGPDTEAFF
>TRBV3-1/TRBV3-2|.|TRBJ2-5|.
TGTGCCAGCAGCCAAGTACTGTCACAACTCCAAGAGACCCAGTACTTC
CASSQVLSQLQETQYF
>TRBV5-4|TRBD2|TRBJ2-7|few
TGTGCCAGCAGCCCCGAGGGGACTAGGGACGAGCAGTACTTC
CASSPEGTRDEQYF